This T cell receptor (beta chain) was sequenced during a study of cytomegalovirus exposure and HLA in healthy donors. Study in general: From some 190 million T cells, an earlier analysis saw approximately 120 million unique TCR beta sequences.

This clone was recorded at least ten times. No antigen is known for it. Trimming cost V 6 bases and J 8 bases; bases outside gene matches: 4. The length of the CDR3 is 13 residues. Germline V lookup: CDR1 MNHNY, CDR2 SVGAGI (reference sequence). Findings and limits, study-wide: What a later analysis reportedly showed was that an Asian-associated ancestry cluster had fewer N-insertions than the approximately 670-donor mean.

The PCR had 60 Vbeta and 13 Jbeta primers. Using immunoSEQ multiplex PCR, the repertoire was profiled, and TCRdb retains in-frame clones only, with some absent. The table has a few hundred thousand clones, approximately 70% seen once; the top ten hold less than 2%. Specimen: PBMCs. The TCR sequence derives from a woman aged 25 to 39 in good health and CMV-seronegative. The gene calls are TRBV6-6 and TRBJ1-2; 12 bases match TRBD1. The CDR3 sequence: CASSPGTGGGYTF. CDR3 sequence (DNA): TGTGCCAGCAGCCCCGGGACAGGGGGCGGCTACACCTTC.